The present T cell receptor (beta chain) was sequenced within a study of T cells in Graves' hyperthyroidism and ophthalmopathy. This clonotype has ten or more counts. The TCR beta CDR3 regions underwent amplification using RNA transcripts as the source. The study used the HTBI primer set for a first-round RT-PCR of the TCR CDR3. Each CDR3 protein is one row after TCRdb ran MiXCR on the multiplex PCR reads. The sample has under 550,000 distinct CDR3 sequences, roughly 13% seen once. The CDR3 length is 14 residues. Germline values: CDR1 MNHEY, CDR2 SVGEGT. V lost 0 bases and J lost 5, with 10 bases in between. Patients were aged 18 to 65, had disease duration under 2 months, and had newly diagnosed hyperthyroidism. Each diagnosis drew on symptoms, thyroxine, TRAb, thyroid ultrasound and orbital computed tomography findings.

The receptor comes from a woman in her late teens or twenties with Graves' hyperthyroidism. V and J are TRBV6-2 or TRBV6-3 and TRBJ1-1; D gene ambiguous. The source material was blood. CDR3 region: CASSYSVEQTEAFF. The CDR3 nucleotides are TGTGCCAGCAGTTACTCGGTAGAGCAAACTGAAGCTTTCTTT.